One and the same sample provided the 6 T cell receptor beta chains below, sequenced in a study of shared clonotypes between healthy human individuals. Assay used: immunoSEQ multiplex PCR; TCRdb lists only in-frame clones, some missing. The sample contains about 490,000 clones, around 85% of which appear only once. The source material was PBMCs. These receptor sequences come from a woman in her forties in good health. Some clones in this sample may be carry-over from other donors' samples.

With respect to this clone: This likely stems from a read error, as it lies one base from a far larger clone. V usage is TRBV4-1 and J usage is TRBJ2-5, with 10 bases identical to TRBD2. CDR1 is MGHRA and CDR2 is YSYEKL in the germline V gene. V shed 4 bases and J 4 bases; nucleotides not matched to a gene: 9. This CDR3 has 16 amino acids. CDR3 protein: CASSREFLAGAETQYF. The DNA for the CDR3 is TGCGCCAGCAGCCGAGAATTCCTAGCGGGAGCAGAGACCCAGTACTTC.

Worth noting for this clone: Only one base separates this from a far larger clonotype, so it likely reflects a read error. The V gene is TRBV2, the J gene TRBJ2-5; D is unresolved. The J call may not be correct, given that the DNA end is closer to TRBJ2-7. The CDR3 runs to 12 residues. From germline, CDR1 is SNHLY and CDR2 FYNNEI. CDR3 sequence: CTSSYTDYEQYF. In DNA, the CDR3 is TGTACCAGCAGTTACACAGACTACGAGCAGTACTTC.

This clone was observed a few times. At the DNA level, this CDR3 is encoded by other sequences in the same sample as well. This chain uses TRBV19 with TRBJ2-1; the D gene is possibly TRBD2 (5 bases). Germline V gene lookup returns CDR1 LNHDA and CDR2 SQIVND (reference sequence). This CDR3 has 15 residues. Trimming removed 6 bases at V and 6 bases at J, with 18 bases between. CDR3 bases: TGTGCCAGTAGCACCGGACTGTCCTGGGGCAATGAGCAGTTCTTC. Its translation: CASSTGLSWGNEQFF.

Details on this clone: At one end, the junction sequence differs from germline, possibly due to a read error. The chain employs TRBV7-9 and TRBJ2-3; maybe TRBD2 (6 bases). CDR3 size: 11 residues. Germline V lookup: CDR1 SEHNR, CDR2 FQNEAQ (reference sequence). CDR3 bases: TGTGCCAGCAGCTTAGAGGGGACTTTTAAATTT. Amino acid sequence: CASSLEGTFKF.

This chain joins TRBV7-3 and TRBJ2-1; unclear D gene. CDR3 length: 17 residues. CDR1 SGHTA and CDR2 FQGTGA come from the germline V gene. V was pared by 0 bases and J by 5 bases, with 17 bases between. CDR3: CASSLTAPGGGDNEQFF. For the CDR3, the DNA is TGTGCCAGCAGCTTAACGGCCCCTGGCGGTGGGGACAATGAGCAGTTCTTC.

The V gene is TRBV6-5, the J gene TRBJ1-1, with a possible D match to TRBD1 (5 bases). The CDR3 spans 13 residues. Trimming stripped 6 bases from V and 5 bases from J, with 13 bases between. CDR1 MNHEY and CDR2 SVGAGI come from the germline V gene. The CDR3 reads CASSRGEFTEAFF. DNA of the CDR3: TGTGCCAGCAGCCGAGGGGAATTTACTGAAGCTTTCTTT.